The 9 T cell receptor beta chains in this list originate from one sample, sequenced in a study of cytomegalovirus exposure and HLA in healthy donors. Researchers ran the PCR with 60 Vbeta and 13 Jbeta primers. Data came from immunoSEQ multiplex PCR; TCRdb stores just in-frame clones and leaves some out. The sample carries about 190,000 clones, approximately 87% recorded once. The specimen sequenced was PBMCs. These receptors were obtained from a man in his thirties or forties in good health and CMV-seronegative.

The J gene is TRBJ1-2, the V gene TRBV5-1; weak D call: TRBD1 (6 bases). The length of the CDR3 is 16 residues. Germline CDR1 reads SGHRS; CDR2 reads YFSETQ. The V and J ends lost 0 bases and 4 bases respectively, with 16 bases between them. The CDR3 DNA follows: TGCGCCAGCAGCTTGGAGGGGGATGGAAGAGTCTATGGCTACACCTTC. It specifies CASSLEGDGRVYGYTF.

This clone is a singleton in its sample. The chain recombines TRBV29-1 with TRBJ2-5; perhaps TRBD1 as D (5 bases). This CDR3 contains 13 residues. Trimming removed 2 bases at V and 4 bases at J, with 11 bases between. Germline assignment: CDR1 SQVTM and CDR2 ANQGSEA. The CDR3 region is CSVELGRGETQYF. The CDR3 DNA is TGCAGCGTTGAACTAGGAAGGGGAGAGACCCAGTACTTC.

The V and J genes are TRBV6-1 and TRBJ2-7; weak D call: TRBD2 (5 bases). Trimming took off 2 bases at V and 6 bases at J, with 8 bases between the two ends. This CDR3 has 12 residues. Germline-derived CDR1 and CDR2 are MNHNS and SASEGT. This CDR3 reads CASSERGSEQYF. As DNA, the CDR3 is TGTGCCAGCAGTGAACGGGGAAGCGAGCAGTACTTC.

The DNA of the CDR3 is TGTGCCAGTACCCCGACTAGCACCTACAATGAGCAGTTCTTC. Encoded protein: CASTPTSTYNEQFF. This chain joins TRBV19 and TRBJ2-1, with 7 nucleotides matching TRBD2. Germline CDR1 is LNHDA and CDR2 is SQIVND (reference sequence). CDR3 size: 14 residues. After removal of 7 bases from V and 2 bases from J, the junction contained 5 bases not matched to a gene. Complete variable domain (other parts from reference TRBV19 and TRBJ2-1): DGGITQSPKYLFRKEGQNVTLSCEQNLNHDAMYWYRQDPGQGLRLIYYSQIVNDFQKGDIAEGYSVSREKKESFPLTVTSAQKNPTAFYLCASTPTSTYNEQFFGPGTRLTVL.

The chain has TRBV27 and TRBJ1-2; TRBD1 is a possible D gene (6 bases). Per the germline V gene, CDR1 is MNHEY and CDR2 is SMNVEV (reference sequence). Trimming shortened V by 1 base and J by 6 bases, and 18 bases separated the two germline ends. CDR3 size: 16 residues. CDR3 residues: CASSLLVGQGWDGYTF. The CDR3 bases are TGTGCCAGCAGTTTATTGGTTGGGCAGGGGTGGGATGGCTACACCTTC.

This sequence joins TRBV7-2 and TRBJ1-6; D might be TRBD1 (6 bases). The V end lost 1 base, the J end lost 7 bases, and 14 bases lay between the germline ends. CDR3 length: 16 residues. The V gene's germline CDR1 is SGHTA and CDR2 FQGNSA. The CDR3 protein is CASSLGGGIGNSPLHF. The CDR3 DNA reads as TGTGCCAGCAGCTTAGGGGGGGGCATAGGCAATTCACCCCTCCACTTT.

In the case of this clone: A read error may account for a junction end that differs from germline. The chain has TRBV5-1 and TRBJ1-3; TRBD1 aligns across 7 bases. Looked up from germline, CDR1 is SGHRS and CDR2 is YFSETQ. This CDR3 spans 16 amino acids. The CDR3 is CASSSGAGTAGSTIYF. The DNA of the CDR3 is TGCGCCAGCAGCTCTGGAGCCGGGACAGCCGGAAGCACCATATATTTT.

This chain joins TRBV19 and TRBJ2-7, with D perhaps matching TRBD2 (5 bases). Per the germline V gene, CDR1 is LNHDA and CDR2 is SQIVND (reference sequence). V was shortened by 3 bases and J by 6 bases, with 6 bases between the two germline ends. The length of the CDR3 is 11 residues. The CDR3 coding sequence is TGTGCCAGTAGTATGGGAGTCGAGCAGTACTTC. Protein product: CASSMGVEQYF.

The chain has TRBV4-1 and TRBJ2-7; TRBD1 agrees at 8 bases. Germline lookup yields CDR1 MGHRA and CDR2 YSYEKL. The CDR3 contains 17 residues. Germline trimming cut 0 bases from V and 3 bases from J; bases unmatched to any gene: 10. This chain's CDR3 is CASSQELSGTGYYEQYF. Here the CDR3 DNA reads TGCGCCAGCAGCCAAGAACTGTCCGGGACAGGCTACTACGAGCAGTACTTC.